The following is a T cell receptor beta chain sequence with its context. No antigen is known for it. Sequencing was performed with immunoSEQ multiplex PCR; in TCRdb, only in-frame clones are kept and a portion is missing. The data hold 150,000 or so clones, with over 80% observed a single time. The donors were part of the validation cohort of roughly 110 subjects. That cohort was separate from the first cohort, which comprised 670 or so subjects. The source of the sample is a study of cytomegalovirus exposure and HLA in healthy donors. Whole-study findings and limits: For cytomegalovirus status, the classifier reportedly gave diagnoses with high specificity and sensitivity.

This receptor was taken from a man between 25 and 39 years old in good health and CMV-seropositive. Source material: PBMCs.

Here the CDR3 DNA reads TGCGCCAGCAGCCAAGTGGGCCTAAACTATGGCTACACCTTC. Amino acids: CASSQVGLNYGYTF. The V call is TRBV4-1, the J call TRBJ1-2; D remains unclear. With 1 base removed from V and 2 bases from J, the gap between germline ends came to 8 bases. CDR1 is MGHRA and CDR2 is YSYEKL in the germline V gene. This CDR3 comprises 14 residues.